The present entry profiles one T cell receptor beta chain with its context. Its specificity is not known. These data belong to a study of T cell responses to AZD1222 COVID-19 vaccine. About the study: Investigators merged groups given second doses at roughly 4 or roughly 12 weeks. Study-wide findings and caveats: Baseline antibody screening turned up just a handful of seropositive AZD1222 recipients. Across the whole spike, CD4 TCRs peaked at regions 160-218 and 743-854. Within unmutated variant regions lay the reported targets of nearly half of spike-specific TCRs.

This CDR3 region has 15 residues. Unmatched junction bases numbered 8, after V lost 0 bases and J lost 8 bases. CDR1 is SEHNR, CDR2 FQNEAQ, per germline (reference sequence). Sequencing used immunoSEQ multiplex PCR; TCRdb keeps in-frame clones, though not all of them. Here the sample spans approximately 110,000 clones, roughly 90% being singletons. This receptor was taken from an adult in good health. Sequenced here: peripheral blood, sampled on day 0 of AZD1222 vaccination. V and J are TRBV7-9 and TRBJ1-2; 8 positions agree with TRBD1. In DNA form, the CDR3 reads TGTGCCAGCAGCTTAGCGGGCGGACAGGGAGGCGGCTACACCTTC. This sequence encodes CASSLAGGQGGGYTF.